Sequencing of this TCR beta chain was carried out in a study of CD8 T cells in ankylosing spondylitis. Study-wide results and caveats: What seemed typical of ankylosing spondylitis blood was a TCR beta motif built from about 8 highly homologous variants. From matched ankylosing spondylitis synovial fluid, disease-linked clones were reportedly recovered at significantly enriched levels.

This clonotype was counted a few times. Antigen specificity is unknown. Libraries for TCR beta were made by quantitative 5'-RACE with molecular barcodes. TCRdb called the 5' RACE reads again in MiXCR, with one record for every CDR3 protein. The sample includes about 220,000 distinct CDR3 sequences, about 7% of them seen just once. Source material: blood, either unsorted or a sorted T cell fraction (not recorded which). The clonotype originates from a male donor with ankylosing spondylitis.

The CDR3 region is CASSQETNYRGGYEQYF. DNA for the CDR3: TGCGCCAGCAGCCAAGAAACTAATTACAGGGGAGGCTACGAGCAGTACTTC. The V call is TRBV4-3, the J call TRBJ2-7, with D possibly matching TRBD1 (7 bases). CDR3 length: 17 amino acids. The germline gives CDR1 LGHNA, CDR2 YSLEER. V lost 0 bases and J 3 bases, leaving 18 bases between the germline ends.